This entry concerns a single T cell receptor beta chain. The source of the sample is a study of blood T cell repertoires in COVID-19. As for the study in general: Samples representing acute and convalescent COVID-19 were sourced from the United States, Italy and Spain.

The germline V gene has CDR1 SGHRS and CDR2 YFSETQ. This CDR3 has 16 residues. V shed 2 bases, J shed 3 bases, and the junction held 4 bases outside the gene matches. As handled by the study authors: Estimates of nucleated cell counts were drawn from the amplification of reference gene primers. The method was immunoSEQ multiplex PCR; TCRdb's version includes in-frame clones alone and lacks a portion of them. That table is the source of V, J and clone size, and D and trimming were worked out from the DNA. This repertoire shows about 190,000 clones, roughly 73% found once; its top ten account for 2.8%.

The TCR sequence derives from a woman over 75 with active or convalescent COVID-19. The chain employs TRBV5-1 and TRBJ2-1; 11 positions agree with TRBD2. The specimen sequenced was peripheral blood. The CDR3 DNA reads as TGCGCCAGCAGCTTAGCTAGCGGGGGGCTCTACAATGAGCAGTTCTTC. It encodes CASSLASGGLYNEQFF.